The 10 T cell receptor beta chains reported below all come from one sample, sequenced in a study of blood T cells in healthy people across ages. Using a J-beta primer mix together with a sample-barcoded 5' primer, a second PCR was run for roughly 6 to 12 cycles. Each CDR3 protein is one row after TCRdb ran MiXCR on the 5' RACE reads. The top ten clones hold 7.9% of a sample with more than 1,400,000 distinct CDR3 sequences, roughly 40% of them seen once. Sequencing was done on a sample of blood. The receptors derive from a woman aged 18-30 years in good health.

This clonotype has at least ten counts. The chain's CDR3 is CAIRDPSGLQETQYF. CDR3 nucleotides: TGTGCCATCAGGGACCCTAGCGGGCTACAAGAGACCCAGTACTTC. This rearrangement joins TRBV10-3 to TRBJ2-5, with 8 bases matching TRBD2. With V trimmed by 6 bases and J by 2 bases, 8 bases remained unmatched. This CDR3 has 15 residues. The germline V gene has CDR1 ENHRY and CDR2 SYGVKD.

In its sample, this clonotype was seen a few times. This sequence joins TRBV9 and TRBJ2-1; 8 bases are a match to TRBD2. Germline V gives CDR1 SGDLS, CDR2 YYNGEE. The CDR3 spans 15 residues. The V segment lost 3 bases and the J segment 7 bases; nucleotides outside the gene matches: 9. CDR3 amino acids: CASSDGTSVGNEQFF. DNA of the CDR3: TGTGCCAGCAGCGATGGGACTAGTGTCGGGAATGAGCAGTTCTTC.

This clonotype was seen only once. The V call is TRBV21-1, the J call TRBJ2-1. TRBV21-1 is given as a pseudogene. This CDR3 is built from 11 residues. In DNA, the CDR3 is TGTGCCAACAGGGCTCACAATGAGCAGTTCTTC. It codes for CANRAHNEQFF.

This clonotype is a singleton in its sample. This chain connects TRBV4-1 to TRBJ1-1; D remains unclear. Germline V gene sequence: CDR1 MGHRA, CDR2 YSYEKL. V lost 1 base to trimming and J lost 1 base, with 16 bases between them. The CDR3 length is 17 residues. CDR3 coding DNA: TGCGCCAGCAGCCAAGCTTGGGCAGGAGTTAAGAACACTGAAGCTTTCTTT. Translating gives CASSQAWAGVKNTEAFF.

V is TRBV2 and J is TRBJ1-1, with D unresolved. The ends were cut back, 3 bases at V and 2 bases at J, with 7 bases in the middle. There are 13 residues in the CDR3. Germline V gene data show CDR1 as SNHLY and CDR2 as FYNNEI. Written as DNA, the CDR3 is TGTGCCAGCAGTGAGGAGATTAACACTGAAGCTTTCTTT. This sequence encodes CASSEEINTEAFF. The full variable domain, its missing parts supplied by reference TRBV2 and TRBJ1-1, is EPEVTQTPSHQVTQMGQEVILRCVPISNHLYFYWYRQILGQKVEFLVSFYNNEISEKSEIFDDQFSVERPDGSNFTLKIRSTKLEDSAMYFCASSEEINTEAFFGQGTRLTVV.

The gene calls are TRBV28 and TRBJ1-2, with TRBD1 identical over 9 bases. Germline CDR1 and CDR2: MDHEN and SYDVKM. The CDR3 is 14 residues long. With 11 bases clipped from V and 5 bases from J, the junction kept 12 bases outside the gene matches. The chain's CDR3 is CASLFRDRVYGYTF. In DNA, the CDR3 is TGTGCCTCATTGTTCCGGGACAGGGTTTATGGCTACACCTTC.

V and J are TRBV20-1 and TRBJ2-7, with 7 bases aligning to TRBD2. The CDR3 contains 16 residues. V shed 5 bases and J 0 bases; nucleotides not matched to a gene: 13. From germline, CDR1 is DFQATT and CDR2 SNEGSKA (reference sequence). The CDR3 DNA reads as TGCAGTGCTCTCGCTGGACTCAGGGACTACTCCTACGAGCAGTACTTC. Its translation is CSALAGLRDYSYEQYF.

This chain uses TRBV12-3 or TRBV12-4 with TRBJ2-1; D gene uncertain. The CDR3 runs to 14 residues. Trimming left V 6 bases short and J 1 base short, with 10 bases between. CDR3: CASRSDTSYNEQFF. The CDR3 DNA reads TGTGCCAGCAGGTCCGACACTTCCTACAATGAGCAGTTCTTC.

V gene TRBV10-3 combines with J gene TRBJ2-3, with a weak D call TRBD2 (6 bases). The CDR3 runs to 17 residues. The germline V gene has CDR1 ENHRY and CDR2 SYGVKD. V lost 4 bases and J 0 bases, leaving 17 bases between the germline ends. CDR3: CAISVFRDAGSTDTQYF. DNA for the CDR3: TGTGCCATCAGTGTATTCCGGGACGCGGGGAGCACAGATACGCAGTATTTT.

The V and J genes are TRBV20-1 and TRBJ2-3, with TRBD2 identical over 12 bases. Germline assignment: CDR1 DFQATT and CDR2 SNEGSKA (reference sequence). This CDR3 has 19 residues. The DNA for the CDR3 is TGCGCGCTAGAGAGCTCTAGCGGGGGGGGAAGAGGGGTCCCAGATACGCAGTATTTT. Its protein is CALESSSGGGRGVPDTQYF.